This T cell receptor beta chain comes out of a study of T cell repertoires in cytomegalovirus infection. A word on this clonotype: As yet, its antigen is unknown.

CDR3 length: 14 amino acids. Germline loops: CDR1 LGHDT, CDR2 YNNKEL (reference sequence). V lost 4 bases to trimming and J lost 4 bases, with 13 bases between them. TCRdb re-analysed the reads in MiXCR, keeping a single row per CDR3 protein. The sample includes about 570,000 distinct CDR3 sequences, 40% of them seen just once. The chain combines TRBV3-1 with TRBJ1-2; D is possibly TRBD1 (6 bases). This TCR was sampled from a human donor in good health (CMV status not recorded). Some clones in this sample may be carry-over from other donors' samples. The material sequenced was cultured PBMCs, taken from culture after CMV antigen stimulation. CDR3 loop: CASSPQQGGYGYTF. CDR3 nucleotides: TGTGCCAGCAGCCCCCAACAGGGTGGCTATGGCTACACCTTC.